A single sample gave rise to the 15 T cell receptor beta chains below, sequenced in a study of blood T cell repertoires in COVID-19. The repertoire was sequenced with immunoSEQ multiplex PCR; TCRdb's copy has only in-frame clones and lacks some. The sample yields about 290,000 clones, under 90% seen once. Material: peripheral blood. These receptor sequences come from a woman younger than 45 with COVID-19, enrolled during active disease.

This chain uses TRBV7-9 with TRBJ2-1; TRBD1 is a possible D gene (6 bases). This CDR3 is 15 amino acids long. Germline V CDR1 and CDR2: SEHNR, FQNEAQ (reference sequence). Trimming took 5 bases from V and 4 from J, leaving 15 bases between them. CDR3 region: CASSEQGFVYNEQFF. CDR3 DNA sequence: TGTGCCAGCAGCGAACAGGGATTCGTGTACAATGAGCAGTTCTTC.

J is TRBJ2-5 and V is TRBV10-3; tentative D call: TRBD1 (6 bases). The length of the CDR3 is 15 residues. Between the trimmed V and J ends, which lost 6 bases and 1 base, there was a span of 15 bases. Per the germline V gene, CDR1 is ENHRY and CDR2 is SYGVKD. As DNA, the CDR3 is TGTGCCATCAGGGGGGCCGGCACCCTCCAAGAGACCCAGTACTTC. It translates to CAIRGAGTLQETQYF.

The rearrangement uses TRBV20-1 and TRBJ1-1; TRBD1 might be the D (5 bases). The CDR3 is 11 residues long. The germline V gene has CDR1 DFQATT and CDR2 SNEGSKA (reference sequence). V gave up 5 bases and J gave up 6 bases, with 10 bases separating them. The CDR3, as DNA: TGCAGTGCTCACCCAGGGTCTGAAGCTTTCTTT. Its translation is CSAHPGSEAFF.

The genes are TRBV19 and TRBJ1-5; 11 bases are shared with TRBD1. Germline V gives CDR1 LNHDA, CDR2 SQIVND (reference sequence). V trimming: 9 bases; J trimming: 5 bases; junction bases outside the gene matches: 6. The length of the CDR3 is 14 residues. The CDR3 bases are TGTGCCAGCGGTTTGGGACAGGGGGATCAGCCCCAGCATTTT. Encoded protein: CASGLGQGDQPQHF.

CDR3 nucleotide sequence: TGTGCCAGCGCAGGGAATGAAAAACTGTTTTTT. This sequence encodes CASAGNEKLFF. This chain joins TRBV2 and TRBJ1-4; perhaps TRBD1 as D (5 bases). Germline V CDR1 and CDR2: SNHLY, FYNNEI. The CDR3 has 11 amino acids. Deletions cut 8 bases from V and 5 bases from J, with 6 bases between.

The chain couples TRBV6-4 to TRBJ2-7, with D possibly TRBD1 on 6 matching bases. The V gene lost 0 bases and the J gene lost 1 base, with 13 bases spanning the gap. Germline-derived CDR1 and CDR2 are MRHNA and SNTAGT. CDR3 length: 16 residues. The CDR3 spells CASSDSGQIISYEQYF. The CDR3 region has the DNA TGTGCCAGCAGTGACTCTGGACAGATTATATCCTACGAGCAGTACTTC.

This chain links TRBV5-8 with TRBJ1-5; 8 bases are a match to TRBD1. Germline CDR1 reads SGHTS; CDR2 reads YDEGEE. The trim removed 4 bases at V and 9 bases at J, leaving 9 bases unmatched. This CDR3 has 14 residues. The CDR3 nucleotides read TGTGCCAGCAGCGCCCGACAGGGGCCCCGGCCCCAGCATTTT. As protein: CASSARQGPRPQHF. Using reference TRBV5-8 and TRBJ1-5 for the parts outside the CDR3, the full variable domain is EAGVTQSPTHLIKTRGQQATLRCSPISGHTSVYWYQQALGLGLQFLLWYDEGEERNRGNFPPRFSGRQFPNYSSELNVNALELEDSALYLCASSARQGPRPQHFGDGTRLSIL.

The V and J genes are TRBV30 and TRBJ1-1, with no clear D. Per the germline V gene, CDR1 is GTSNPN and CDR2 is SVGIG (reference sequence). Trimming took 4 bases from V and 1 from J, leaving 16 bases between them. The CDR3 covers 15 residues. The CDR3 protein is CAWKAGVSANTEAFF. For the CDR3, the DNA is TGTGCCTGGAAAGCGGGTGTCTCAGCGAACACTGAAGCTTTCTTT.

The chain's CDR3 is CASRGANTEAFF. The CDR3 DNA sequence: TGCGCCAGCAGAGGGGCAAACACTGAAGCTTTCTTT. The V and J genes are TRBV10-2 and TRBJ1-1, with D possibly matching TRBD1 (5 bases). V was pared by 6 bases and J by 2 bases, with 7 bases between. This CDR3 is built from 12 residues. Germline assignment: CDR1 WSHSY and CDR2 SAAADI.

The count of this clone is one. The chain combines TRBV23-1 with TRBJ2-7; 9 bases are shared with TRBD1. TRBV23-1 is designated an ORF whose function remains uncertain. The CDR3 has 14 residues. V trimming: 4 bases; J trimming: 3 bases; junction bases outside the gene matches: 4. CDR3: CASSRATGGYEQYF. Here the CDR3 DNA reads TGCGCCAGCAGTCGCGCGACAGGGGGCTACGAGCAGTACTTC.

The CDR3 reads CASSSREGPETQYF. CDR3 DNA: TGTGCCAGCAGCTCGAGAGAGGGTCCGGAGACCCAGTACTTC. V and J are TRBV5-4 and TRBJ2-5; perhaps TRBD2 as D (5 bases). Between the trimmed V and J ends, which lost 3 bases and 5 bases, there was a span of 14 bases. The germline CDR1 and CDR2 sequences are SGHNT and YYREEE (reference sequence). The CDR3 is 14 residues long.

V gene TRBV19 combines with J gene TRBJ2-1; 9 nucleotides match TRBD1. The J segment lost 4 bases and the V segment lost 5 bases, leaving 12 bases of the junction unmatched. Germline V lookup: CDR1 LNHDA, CDR2 SQIVND (reference sequence). The CDR3 totals 17 residues. The CDR3 DNA reads as TGTGCCAGTAGTTCGACATCCGCCGGGACAGGGTACAATGAGCAGTTCTTC. Translating gives CASSSTSAGTGYNEQFF.

This clone was recorded at least ten times. This rearrangement joins TRBV4-1 to TRBJ2-7, with D possibly being TRBD2 (7 bases). The CDR3 covers 15 residues. The ends were cut back, 1 base at V and 4 bases at J, with 14 bases in the middle. The germline gives CDR1 MGHRA, CDR2 YSYEKL. CDR3 bases: TGCGCCAGCAGCCAAGGGGGGGCGGGGGAATACGAGCAGTACTTC. Translated: CASSQGGAGEYEQYF.

The V call is TRBV6-5, the J call TRBJ2-1, with 8 bases fitting TRBD2. Trimming at V came to 7 bases and at J to 6 bases, leaving 8 bases not matched to a gene. Germline values: CDR1 MNHEY, CDR2 SVGAGI. The CDR3 sequence is 14 residues long. The CDR3 reads CASKVGGGGNEQFF. The DNA of the CDR3 is TGTGCCAGCAAGGTCGGGGGGGGAGGCAATGAGCAGTTCTTC.

The table lists this clone with a few counts. The V and J genes are TRBV3-1 (or the pseudogene TRBV3-2) and TRBJ1-1, with D perhaps TRBD1 (5 bases). This CDR3 region has 13 residues. Germline V CDR1 and CDR2: LGHDT, YNNKEL (reference sequence). Deletions cut 6 bases from V and 2 bases from J, with 10 bases between. CDR3 DNA sequence: TGTGCCAGCAGGTGGGGGGATAACACTGAAGCTTTCTTT. Translation gives CASRWGDNTEAFF.